Below, 32 T cell receptor beta chains from the same sample are listed, as sequenced in a study of T cell changes during pregnancy in multiple sclerosis. Clones were read by immunoSEQ multiplex PCR, and TCRdb kept only the in-frame ones, dropping some. The table lists about 75,000 clones, 80% to 90% of them singletons, with 0.7% to 0.9% in the top ten. The material was peripheral blood, obtained in the first trimester of pregnancy. These receptors came from a female donor in good health, enrolled as a control in a pregnancy study.

This clone was seen more than once but under ten times. This chain joins TRBV29-1 and TRBJ2-7; 9 bases align to TRBD1. The trim removed 1 base at V and 3 bases at J, leaving 4 bases unmatched. Germline CDR1 reads SQVTM; CDR2 reads ANQGSEA. CDR3 length equals 14 residues. CDR3 in amino acids: CSVEGTGVDYEQYF. In DNA, the CDR3 is TGCAGCGTTGAAGGGACAGGGGTCGACTACGAGCAGTACTTC.

The DNA of the CDR3 is TGTGCCAGCAGTGGGGCAGGGGGCAAGCGGAACGAGCAGTACTTC. It is translated as CASSGAGGKRNEQYF. This rearrangement joins TRBV25-1 to TRBJ2-7; 8 bases line up with TRBD1. The germline gives CDR1 MGHDK, CDR2 SYGVNS. The CDR3 sequence is 15 residues long. V was clipped by 4 bases and J by 5 bases; unmatched bases: 10.

The chain employs TRBV6-5 and TRBJ2-1; 7 bases line up with TRBD2. The CDR3 extends over 14 amino acids. With V trimmed by 5 bases and J by 8 bases, 9 bases remained unmatched. Looked up from germline, CDR1 is MNHEY and CDR2 is SVGAGI. The CDR3 here is CASSVRERGDEQFF. CDR3 DNA sequence: TGTGCCAGCAGTGTCCGAGAGCGGGGCGATGAGCAGTTCTTC.

CDR3 in DNA: TGCGCCAGCAGCCAAGACGGGGGAAGTGGTGGGGCCAACGTCCTGACTTTC. This encodes CASSQDGGSGGANVLTF. The chain links TRBV4-3 to TRBJ2-6; weak D call: TRBD2 (6 bases). Deletions cut 0 bases from V and 3 bases from J, with 12 bases between. CDR3 length equals 17 residues. CDR1 is LGHNA, CDR2 YSLEER, per germline.

This chain links TRBV9 with TRBJ1-4, with D perhaps matching TRBD1 (5 bases). The length of the CDR3 is 15 residues. The V end was cut by 0 bases, the J end by 7 bases, with 13 bases between. Germline V gene lookup returns CDR1 SGDLS and CDR2 YYNGEE. The CDR3 sequence: CASSVGGGIGEKLFF. CDR3 nucleotides: TGTGCCAGCAGCGTAGGGGGGGGGATTGGTGAAAAACTGTTTTTT.

This clone was seen just once. The chain joins TRBV6-5 to TRBJ1-2; 12 nucleotides align to TRBD1. The germline V gene encodes CDR1 MNHEY and CDR2 SVGAGI. The junction had 9 bases not matched to a gene; V was cut back by 5 bases and J by 8 bases. CDR3 length: 15 amino acids. CDR3 nucleotides: TGTGCCAGCAGTGCTACCGGGACAGGGGGCGAAGGCTACACCTTC. Translation gives CASSATGTGGEGYTF.

V is TRBV7-2 and J is TRBJ2-7; 11 nucleotides agree with TRBD2. The CDR3 is 14 amino acids. Germline CDR1 reads SGHTA; CDR2 reads FQGNSA. V shed 4 bases, J shed 6 bases, and the junction held 5 bases outside the gene matches. CDR3 DNA: TGTGCCAGCAGCTCGGGACTAGCGGTGAGCGAGCAGTACTTC. Protein: CASSSGLAVSEQYF.

The V and J genes are TRBV5-1 and TRBJ2-3; 8 positions agree with TRBD1. This CDR3 spans 14 amino acids. Germline assignment: CDR1 SGHRS and CDR2 YFSETQ. V was pared by 4 bases and J by 1 base, with 2 bases of the junction left unmatched. The CDR3 region is CASSPGQGTDTQYF. The CDR3 DNA sequence: TGCGCCAGCAGCCCGGGACAGGGCACAGATACGCAGTATTTT.

V and J are TRBV19 and TRBJ2-2, with a possible D match to TRBD1 (5 bases). V was trimmed by 4 bases and J by 6 bases, leaving 9 bases between them. The CDR3 extends over 13 amino acids. Germline CDR1 is LNHDA and CDR2 is SQIVND (reference sequence). CDR3 nucleotide sequence: TGTGCCAGTAGTACAGGGAAGGCCGGGGAGCTGTTTTTT. Translation: CASSTGKAGELFF. The complete variable domain, with remaining parts taken from reference TRBV19 and TRBJ2-2, reads DGGITQSPKYLFRKEGQNVTLSCEQNLNHDAMYWYRQDPGQGLRLIYYSQIVNDFQKGDIAEGYSVSREKKESFPLTVTSAQKNPTAFYLCASSTGKAGELFFGEGSRLTVL.

The chain links TRBV19 to TRBJ2-6, with 10 positions matching TRBD1. Per the germline V gene, CDR1 is LNHDA and CDR2 is SQIVND (reference sequence). With V trimmed by 7 bases and J by 2 bases, 17 bases remained unmatched. The CDR3 extends over 20 amino acids. CDR3 sequence (DNA): TGTGCCAGTAAGTCCGGGACAGGGGAGAATTCGGGACCTGGGGCCAACGTCCTGACTTTC. Protein sequence: CASKSGTGENSGPGANVLTF.

The DNA for the CDR3 is TGTGCCAGCAGCGTAGGGCTAGCGGGGTACCAAGAGACCCAGTACTTC. Its protein is CASSVGLAGYQETQYF. The chain has TRBV9 and TRBJ2-5; 9 nucleotides line up with TRBD2. In germline, CDR1 is SGDLS, CDR2 YYNGEE. The CDR3 spans 16 residues. V lost 0 bases, J lost 0 bases, and 3 bases stayed unmatched.

The chain has TRBV2 and TRBJ2-7, with 10 bases matching TRBD2. Trimming at V came to 7 bases and at J to 6 bases, leaving 9 bases not matched to a gene. Germline values: CDR1 SNHLY, CDR2 FYNNEI. This CDR3 is 14 amino acids long. The CDR3 nucleotides read TGTGCCAGCAAAGCGGGGGGGCCTACCGGCGAGCAGTACTTC. This encodes CASKAGGPTGEQYF.

This chain links TRBV6-5 with TRBJ1-2; D is perhaps TRBD1 (6 bases). Germline CDR1 is MNHEY and CDR2 is SVGAGI. The germline V and J ends were trimmed by 2 bases and 4 bases, with 11 bases remaining between them. This CDR3 has 14 residues. The CDR3 is CASSYGGGSYGYTF. As DNA, the CDR3 is TGTGCCAGCAGTTACGGGGGCGGGAGCTATGGCTACACCTTC.

Here the CDR3 reads CASSSRGPDLSKNIQYF. The CDR3, as DNA: TGTGCCAGCAGTTCGAGGGGGCCAGATTTATCGAAAAACATTCAGTACTTC. This rearrangement joins TRBV28 to TRBJ2-4; 7 nucleotides line up with TRBD1. Germline values: CDR1 MDHEN, CDR2 SYDVKM. The CDR3 has 17 residues. The trim removed 4 bases at V and 4 bases at J, leaving 13 bases unmatched.

This chain uses TRBV11-2 with TRBJ2-5; TRBD2 matches at 15 bases. The germline V gene encodes CDR1 SGHAT and CDR2 FQNNGV. V lost 5 bases, J lost 5 bases, and 3 bases stayed unmatched. The CDR3 covers 15 residues. In DNA form, the CDR3 reads TGTGCCAGCAGCGGCGGGACTAGCGGGGGGGAGACCCAGTACTTC. Its protein is CASSGGTSGGETQYF.

The J gene is TRBJ2-7, the V gene TRBV7-2; D remains unclear. V dropped 1 base and J dropped 2 bases, with 6 bases sitting between them. The CDR3 covers 13 residues. From germline, CDR1 is SGHTA and CDR2 FQGNSA. DNA of the CDR3: TGTGCCAGCAGCTTAGGGCCCCCCTACGAGCAGTACTTC. Protein sequence: CASSLGPPYEQYF.

The rearrangement uses TRBV2 and TRBJ1-1; D ambiguous. Trimming shortened V by 6 bases and J by 1 base, and 15 bases separated the two germline ends. Germline CDR1 and CDR2: SNHLY and FYNNEI. The CDR3 runs 15 residues. The CDR3 DNA sequence: TGTGCCAGCAGCGTGCAGGAGGTGGCGAACACTGAAGCTTTCTTT. Protein product: CASSVQEVANTEAFF.

A few counts support this clone. The chain uses TRBV27 and TRBJ2-7; D is perhaps TRBD1 (6 bases). The CDR3 contains 18 residues. The V end was cut by 5 bases, the J end by 0 bases, with 23 bases between. CDR1 is MNHEY and CDR2 is SMNVEV in the germline V gene (reference sequence). The CDR3 reads CASSPSPRRRGISYEQYF. As DNA, the CDR3 is TGTGCCAGCAGTCCATCTCCGAGACGCAGGGGTATCTCCTACGAGCAGTACTTC.

The chain has TRBV28 and TRBJ1-4, with D unclear. Trimming cost V 8 bases and J 8 bases, with 12 bases left between them. CDR1 and CDR2 from the germline V gene are MDHEN and SYDVKM. CDR3 length: 12 residues. CDR3 DNA: TGTGCCAGCGAACAGCGGGGAGAAAAACTGTTTTTT. This sequence encodes CASEQRGEKLFF. Full variable domain (outside the CDR3, taken from reference TRBV28 and TRBJ1-4): DVKVTQSSRYLVKRTGEKVFLECVQDMDHENMFWYRQDPGLGLRLIYFSYDVKMKEKGDIPEGYSVSREKKERFSLILESASTNQTSMYLCASEQRGEKLFFGSGTQLSVL.

The rearrangement links TRBV27 to TRBJ1-1, with D perhaps matching TRBD1 (5 bases). This CDR3 is built from 14 residues. The V end lost 4 bases, the J end lost 1 base, and 10 bases lay between the germline ends. In germline, CDR1 is MNHEY, CDR2 SMNVEV (reference sequence). Written as DNA, the CDR3 is TGTGCCAGCAGTTCAAACAGGAGGAACACTGAAGCTTTCTTT. Amino acid sequence: CASSSNRRNTEAFF.

This rearrangement joins TRBV10-1 to TRBJ1-5; tentative D call: TRBD1 (5 bases). There are 14 residues in the CDR3. V was shortened by 3 bases and J by 7 bases, with 13 bases between the two germline ends. Looked up from germline, CDR1 is WNHNN and CDR2 is SYGVQD (reference sequence). The CDR3 coding sequence is TGCGCCAGCAGTGACGGGGGAATGCTACAGCCCCAGCATTTT. Amino acid sequence: CASSDGGMLQPQHF.

This sequence joins TRBV7-2 and TRBJ2-1, with 11 bases matching TRBD2. Germline values: CDR1 SGHTA, CDR2 FQGNSA. The CDR3 has 15 residues. V lost 3 bases, J lost 7 bases, and 5 bases stayed unmatched. As DNA, the CDR3 is TGTGCCAGCAGCTTCAGAACTAGCGGGAGAAATGAGCAGTTCTTC. It translates to CASSFRTSGRNEQFF.

This clone was counted only a few times. A read error may account for a junction end that differs from germline. The V gene is TRBV29-1, the J gene TRBJ1-1; 8 bases map to TRBD1. CDR1 and CDR2 (germline): SQVTM, ANQGSEA. The CDR3 has 11 residues. The CDR3 region has the DNA TGCAGAGTTGACAGGGGAACTGAAGCTTTCTTT. Its protein product is CRVDRGTEAFF.

The chain employs TRBV12-5 and TRBJ2-3; D might be TRBD1 (5 bases). CDR1 is LGHNT and CDR2 is FRNRAP in the germline V gene. The V end lost 3 bases, the J end lost 5 bases, and 12 bases lay between the germline ends. The CDR3 sequence is 14 residues long. The CDR3 DNA follows: TGTGCTAGTGGTTTATATGGGGCTAAAGATACGCAGTATTTT. Translating it yields CASGLYGAKDTQYF.

Only one count was recorded for this clone. The rearrangement links TRBV4-1 to TRBJ2-3; D call uncertain. The germline V gene encodes CDR1 MGHRA and CDR2 YSYEKL. V shed 1 base and J shed 5 bases, with 16 bases lying between them. The CDR3 runs to 16 residues. The CDR3 protein is CASSQVNLVDIDTQYF. As DNA, the CDR3 is TGCGCCAGCAGCCAAGTCAATCTAGTAGATATAGATACGCAGTATTTT.

The chain is built from TRBV2 and TRBJ1-2; D perhaps matches TRBD1 (6 bases). The CDR3 has 11 residues. CDR1 is SNHLY, CDR2 FYNNEI, per germline. The V end was cut by 5 bases, the J end by 8 bases, with 9 bases between. This chain's CDR3 is CASSYREGYTF. The CDR3 DNA reads TGTGCCAGCAGTTACAGGGAAGGCTACACCTTC.

The chain is built from TRBV18 and TRBJ1-1; D may be TRBD1 (6 bases). The length of the CDR3 is 14 residues. Germline CDR1 and CDR2: KGHSH and LQKENI. The V end was cut by 2 bases, the J end by 1 base, with 8 bases between. The CDR3 here is CASSPGGWNTEAFF. The CDR3 DNA sequence: TGTGCCAGCTCACCAGGGGGCTGGAACACTGAAGCTTTCTTT.

This clone showed up just a few times. DNA for the CDR3: TGTGCCAGTAGTCTGACAGGTAGCAATCAGCCCCAGCATTTT. Amino acid sequence: CASSLTGSNQPQHF. The chain joins TRBV19 to TRBJ1-5; possible D gene TRBD1, 6 bases. The V gene's germline CDR1 is LNHDA and CDR2 SQIVND (reference sequence). Trimming shortened V by 5 bases and J by 0 bases, and 8 bases separated the two germline ends. The CDR3 has 14 residues.

The chain combines TRBV5-6 with TRBJ2-7; 12 bases align to TRBD2. V dropped 4 bases and J dropped 0; count of bases not matched to a gene: 2. The CDR3 consists of 15 residues. CDR1 and CDR2 (germline): SGHDT, YYEEEE. DNA for the CDR3: TGTGCCAGCAGCCCGGGACTAGCGGGCTCCTACGAGCAGTACTTC. Amino acid sequence: CASSPGLAGSYEQYF.

The chain joins TRBV19 to TRBJ1-5, with a weak D call TRBD1 (5 bases). The V gene's germline CDR1 is LNHDA and CDR2 SQIVND (reference sequence). CDR3 length equals 13 residues. The V end lost 5 bases, the J end lost 2 bases, and 7 bases lay between the germline ends. This chain's CDR3 is CASSAGGNQPQHF. In nucleotides, the CDR3 is TGTGCCAGTAGTGCGGGGGGCAATCAGCCCCAGCATTTT. The full variable domain, rest sourced from reference TRBV19 and TRBJ1-5, is DGGITQSPKYLFRKEGQNVTLSCEQNLNHDAMYWYRQDPGQGLRLIYYSQIVNDFQKGDIAEGYSVSREKKESFPLTVTSAQKNPTAFYLCASSAGGNQPQHFGDGTRLSIL.

The genes are TRBV27 and TRBJ2-3; 7 nucleotides align to TRBD1. The CDR3 runs to 17 residues. The ends lost 0 bases at V and 3 bases at J; junction bases unmatched: 9. Germline V gene lookup returns CDR1 MNHEY and CDR2 SMNVEV (reference sequence). CDR3 sequence reads: CASSLSVRQGYTDTQYF. CDR3 coding DNA: TGTGCCAGCAGTTTATCCGTGAGACAGGGTTATACAGATACGCAGTATTTT.

This clone was observed a single time. The V and J genes are TRBV10-1 and TRBJ2-7, with D maybe TRBD2 (5 bases). This CDR3 spans 13 amino acids. V gave up 6 bases and J gave up 3 bases, with 12 bases separating them. Germline V gene sequence: CDR1 WNHNN, CDR2 SYGVQD (reference sequence). In DNA, the CDR3 is TGCGCCAGCAGGGCTGGACTGGGCTACGAGCAGTACTTC. It specifies CASRAGLGYEQYF.